This T cell receptor (beta chain) was captured by sequencing in a study of blood T cell repertoires in COVID-19. About the study: The United States, Italy and Spain were the sources of the acute and convalescent COVID-19 samples.

The protocol was immunoSEQ multiplex PCR, while the TCRdb copy is restricted to in-frame clones and leaves out a portion. The table has roughly 190,000 clones, roughly 82% seen once. CDR1 and CDR2 (germline): SGHTS, YDEGEE. The CDR3 is 14 residues long. The ends were cut back, 0 bases at V and 7 bases at J, with 11 bases in the middle. The V gene is TRBV5-8, the J gene TRBJ2-1; D is ambiguous. This sequence was found in a woman aged 55 to 70 with acute COVID-19. Sequenced material: PBMCs or T cells enriched from blood (not recorded which). This CDR3 reads CASSLDRSLNEQFF. The CDR3 nucleotides read TGTGCCAGCAGCTTGGATCGTTCCTTGAATGAGCAGTTCTTC.